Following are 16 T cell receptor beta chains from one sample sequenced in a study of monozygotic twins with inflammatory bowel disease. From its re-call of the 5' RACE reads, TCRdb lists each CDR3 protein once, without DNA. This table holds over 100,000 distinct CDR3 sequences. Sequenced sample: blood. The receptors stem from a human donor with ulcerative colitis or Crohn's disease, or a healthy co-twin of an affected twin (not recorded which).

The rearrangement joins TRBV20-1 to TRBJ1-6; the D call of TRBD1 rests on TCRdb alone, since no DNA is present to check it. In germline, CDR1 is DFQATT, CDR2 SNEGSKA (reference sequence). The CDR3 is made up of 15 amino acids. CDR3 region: CSAREGGSYNSPLHF.

CDR3 sequence: CASSLVLNSGYTF. V usage is TRBV5-1 and J usage is TRBJ1-2. CDR3 length: 13 amino acids. From germline, CDR1 is SGHRS and CDR2 YFSETQ.

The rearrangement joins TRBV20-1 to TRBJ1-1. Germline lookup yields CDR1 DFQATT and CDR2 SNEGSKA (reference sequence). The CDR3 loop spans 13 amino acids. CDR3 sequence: CSASGVMNTEAFF.

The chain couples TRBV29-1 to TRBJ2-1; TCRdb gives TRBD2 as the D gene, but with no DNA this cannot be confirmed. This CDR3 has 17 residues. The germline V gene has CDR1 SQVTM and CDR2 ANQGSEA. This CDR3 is CSVSSPGLPSSYNEQFF.

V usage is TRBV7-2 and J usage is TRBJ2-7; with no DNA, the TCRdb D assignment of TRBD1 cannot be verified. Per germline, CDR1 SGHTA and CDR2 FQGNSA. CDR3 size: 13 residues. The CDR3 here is CASSLAPENEQYF.

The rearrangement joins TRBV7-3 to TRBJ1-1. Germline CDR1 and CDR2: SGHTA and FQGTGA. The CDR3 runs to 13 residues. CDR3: CASSLSLNTEAFF.

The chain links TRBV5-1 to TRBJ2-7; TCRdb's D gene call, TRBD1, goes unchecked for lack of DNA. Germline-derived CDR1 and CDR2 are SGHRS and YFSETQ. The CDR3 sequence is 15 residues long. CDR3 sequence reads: CASSLLTDPAYEQYF. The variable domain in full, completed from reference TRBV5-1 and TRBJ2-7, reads KAGVTQTPRYLIKTRGQQVTLSCSPISGHRSVSWYQQTPGQGLQFLFEYFSETQRNKGNFPGRFSGRQFSNSRSEMNVSTLELGDSALYLCASSLLTDPAYEQYFGPGTRLTVT.

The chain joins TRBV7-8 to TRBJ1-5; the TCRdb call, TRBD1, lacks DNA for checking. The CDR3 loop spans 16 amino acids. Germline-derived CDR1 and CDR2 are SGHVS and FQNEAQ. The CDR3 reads CASSPRPGQGIQPQHF.

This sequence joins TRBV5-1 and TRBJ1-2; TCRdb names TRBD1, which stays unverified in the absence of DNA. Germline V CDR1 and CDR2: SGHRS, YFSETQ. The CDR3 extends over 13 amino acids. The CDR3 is CASSPGQNYGYTF.

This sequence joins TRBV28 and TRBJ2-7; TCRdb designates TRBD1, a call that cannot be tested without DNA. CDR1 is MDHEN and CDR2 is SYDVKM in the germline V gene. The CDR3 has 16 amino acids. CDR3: CASSFPGGPRGYEQYF.

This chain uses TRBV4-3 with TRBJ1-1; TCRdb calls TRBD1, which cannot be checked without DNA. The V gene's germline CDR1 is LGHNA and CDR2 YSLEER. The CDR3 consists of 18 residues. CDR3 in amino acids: CASSQDYRGAGVVTEAFF.

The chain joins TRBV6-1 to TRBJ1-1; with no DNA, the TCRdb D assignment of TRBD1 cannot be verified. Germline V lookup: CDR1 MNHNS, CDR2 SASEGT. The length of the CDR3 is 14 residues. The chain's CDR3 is CATRGSGGNTEAFF.

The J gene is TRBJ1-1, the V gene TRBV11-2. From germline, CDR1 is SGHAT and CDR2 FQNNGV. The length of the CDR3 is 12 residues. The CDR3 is CASSPMDREAFF. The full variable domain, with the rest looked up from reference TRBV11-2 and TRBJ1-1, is EAGVAQSPRYKIIEKRQSVAFWCNPISGHATLYWYQQILGQGPKLLIQFQNNGVVDDSQLPKDRFSAERLKGVDSTLKIQPAKLEDSAVYLCASSPMDREAFFGQGTRLTVV.

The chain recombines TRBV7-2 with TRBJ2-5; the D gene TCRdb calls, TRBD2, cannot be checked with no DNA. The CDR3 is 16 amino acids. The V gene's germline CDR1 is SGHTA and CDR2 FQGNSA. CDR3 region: CASSFPGLAGQETQYF.

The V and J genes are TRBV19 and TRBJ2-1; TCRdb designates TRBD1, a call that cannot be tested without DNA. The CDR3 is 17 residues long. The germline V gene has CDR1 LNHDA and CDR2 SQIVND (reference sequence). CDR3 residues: CASIGGAKTGGEWVQFF.

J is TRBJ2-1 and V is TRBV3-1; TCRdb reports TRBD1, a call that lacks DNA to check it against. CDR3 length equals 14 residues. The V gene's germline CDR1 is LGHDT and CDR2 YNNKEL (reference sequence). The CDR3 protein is CASSQLRDSNEQFF.